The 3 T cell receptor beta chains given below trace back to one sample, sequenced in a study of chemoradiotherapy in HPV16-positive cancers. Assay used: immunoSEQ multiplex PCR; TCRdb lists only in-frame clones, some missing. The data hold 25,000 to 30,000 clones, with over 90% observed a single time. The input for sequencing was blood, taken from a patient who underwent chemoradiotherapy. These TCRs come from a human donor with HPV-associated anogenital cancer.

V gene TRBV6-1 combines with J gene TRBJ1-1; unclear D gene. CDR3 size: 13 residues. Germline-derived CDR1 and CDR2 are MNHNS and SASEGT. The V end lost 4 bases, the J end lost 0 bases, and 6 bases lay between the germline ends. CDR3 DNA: TGTGCCAGCAGTGGCAGTTTGAACACTGAAGCTTTCTTT. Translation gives CASSGSLNTEAFF.

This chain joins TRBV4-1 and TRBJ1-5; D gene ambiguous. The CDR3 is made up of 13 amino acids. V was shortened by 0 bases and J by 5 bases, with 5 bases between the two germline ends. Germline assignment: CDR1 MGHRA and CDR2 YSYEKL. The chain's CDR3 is CASSQDPHQPQHF. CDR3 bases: TGCGCCAGCAGCCAAGATCCCCATCAGCCCCAGCATTTT.

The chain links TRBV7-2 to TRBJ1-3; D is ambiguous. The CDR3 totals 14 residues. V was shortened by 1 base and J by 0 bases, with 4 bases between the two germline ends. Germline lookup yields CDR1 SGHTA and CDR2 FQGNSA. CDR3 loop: CASSLGSSGNTIYF. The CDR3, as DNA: TGTGCCAGCAGCTTAGGCAGCTCTGGAAACACCATATATTTT.